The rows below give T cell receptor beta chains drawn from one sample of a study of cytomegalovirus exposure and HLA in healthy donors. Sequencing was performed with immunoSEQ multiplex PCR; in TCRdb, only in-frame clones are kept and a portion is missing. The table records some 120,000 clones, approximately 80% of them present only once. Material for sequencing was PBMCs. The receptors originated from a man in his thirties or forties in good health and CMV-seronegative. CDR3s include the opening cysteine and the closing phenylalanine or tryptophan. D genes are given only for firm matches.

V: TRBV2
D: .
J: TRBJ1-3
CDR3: CASRAQGGGNTIYF
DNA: TGTGCCAGCAGGGCGCAGGGTGGAGGAAACACCATATATTTT

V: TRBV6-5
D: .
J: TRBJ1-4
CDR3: CASSYSGGANEKLFF
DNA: TGTGCCAGCAGTTACTCGGGGGGGGCTAATGAAAAACTGTTTTTT

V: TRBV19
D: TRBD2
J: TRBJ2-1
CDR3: CASSIGTSDYNEQFF
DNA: TGTGCCAGTAGTATTGGGACTAGCGATTACAATGAGCAGTTCTTC

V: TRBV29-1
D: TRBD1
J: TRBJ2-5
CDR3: CSVRLDRGQETQYF
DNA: TGCAGCGTTAGACTGGACAGGGGCCAAGAGACCCAGTACTTC

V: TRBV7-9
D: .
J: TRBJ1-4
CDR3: CASSLAGARVLGNEKLFF
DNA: TGTGCCAGCAGCTTAGCGGGGGCCAGGGTGTTAGGAAATGAAAAACTGTTTTTT

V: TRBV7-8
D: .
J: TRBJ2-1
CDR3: CASSSAASSYNEQFF
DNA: TGTGCCAGCAGCAGCGCGGCTAGCTCCTACAATGAGCAGTTCTTC

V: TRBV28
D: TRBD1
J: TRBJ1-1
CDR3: CASSRPLGQGKAFF
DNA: TGTGCCAGCAGCCGCCCCCTTGGACAGGGGAAAGCTTTCTTT

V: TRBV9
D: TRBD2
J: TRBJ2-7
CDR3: CASSLSAGRGYEQYF
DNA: TGTGCCAGCAGCCTCTCGGCAGGGAGGGGCTACGAGCAGTACTTC

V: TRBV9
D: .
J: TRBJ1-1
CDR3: CASSVSPRYTEAFF
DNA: TGTGCCAGCAGCGTATCCCCGAGGTACACTGAAGCTTTCTTT

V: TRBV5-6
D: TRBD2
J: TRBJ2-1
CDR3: CASSPWTSGIIHEQFF
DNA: TGTGCCAGCAGCCCCTGGACTAGCGGTATTATCCATGAGCAGTTCTTC

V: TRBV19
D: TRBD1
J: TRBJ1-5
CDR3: CASSILTGQQGQPQHF
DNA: TGTGCCAGTTCTATCCTGACGGGACAACAGGGGCAGCCCCAGCATTTT

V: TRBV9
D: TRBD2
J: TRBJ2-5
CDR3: CASSAWTSGRQETQYF
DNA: TGTGCCAGCAGCGCGTGGACTAGCGGGAGACAAGAGACCCAGTACTTC

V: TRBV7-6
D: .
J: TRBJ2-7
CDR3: CASSFGGFSYEQYF
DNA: TGTGCCAGCAGCTTTGGAGGTTTCTCCTACGAGCAGTACTTC